These 6 T cell receptor beta chains share one sample of origin, sequenced in a study of response to subunit inactivated influenza vaccine (dated by TCRdb to the late 2010s). The library relied on RT-PCR. This sample was sequenced with an Illumina HiSeq 2500. TCRdb redid the processing of the public reads, applying fastp at Q25 and MiXCR, and retained in-frame beta chains. Rows merge per CDR3 protein into single entries with the most common DNA and genes. This sample has 650,000 to 850,000 distinct CDR3 sequences in its table, and 14% of those were observed once. Roughly 6.4% of the sample rests with the top ten. The sequencing here drew on PBMCs from blood, taken 14 to 15 days before vaccination. Receptors were obtained from a man aged 45-65 years who received an inactivated influenza vaccine. Donor details come from another sample of the same person, matched by shared clones.

The chain is built from TRBV5-4 and TRBJ2-1, with D perhaps assigned TRBD1 or TRBD2 (5 bases each). Deletions cut 0 bases from V and 5 bases from J, with 9 bases between. The V gene's germline CDR1 is SGHNT and CDR2 YYREEE (reference sequence). The CDR3 has 14 residues. The CDR3 DNA is TGTGCCAGCAGCTTGGCCGGGGCTCACAATGAGCAGTTCTTC. This translates into CASSLAGAHNEQFF. Filled out from reference TRBV5-4 and TRBJ2-1, the complete variable domain reads ETGVTQSPTHLIKTRGQQVTLRCSSQSGHNTVSWYQQALGQGPQFIFQYYREEENGRGNFPPRFSGLQFPNYSSELNVNALELDDSALYLCASSLAGAHNEQFFGPGTRLTVL.

The chain couples TRBV5-1 to TRBJ2-6; maybe TRBD1 (6 bases). CDR1 SGHRS and CDR2 YFSETQ come from the germline V gene. V lost 3 bases and J 1 base, leaving 14 bases between the germline ends. The CDR3 covers 17 residues. The CDR3 here is CASSSGTLASGANVLTF. The DNA of the CDR3 is TGCGCCAGCAGCTCCGGGACACTCGCTTCTGGGGCCAACGTCCTGACTTTC.

This clonotype has ten or more counts. The genes are TRBV5-1 and TRBJ2-5; D possibly corresponds to TRBD2 (5 bases). V shed 4 bases and J shed 4 bases, with 11 bases lying between them. The CDR3 spans 13 residues. The germline V gene encodes CDR1 SGHRS and CDR2 YFSETQ. CDR3 sequence: CASSRGLGETQYF. DNA for the CDR3: TGCGCCAGCAGCCGCGGGCTTGGAGAGACCCAGTACTTC.

This clonotype has at least ten counts. This rearrangement joins TRBV11-2 to TRBJ2-3; D call uncertain. V was pared by 5 bases and J by 8 bases, with 29 bases between. CDR1 and CDR2 (germline): SGHAT, FQNNGV. This CDR3 region has 18 residues. The CDR3, as DNA: TGTGCCAGCAGCCCCTCGGTCTCAGGCAGCCGACGGTTCGGTACGCAGTATTTT. Translation gives CASSPSVSGSRRFGTQYF.

This clonotype was observed a handful of times. The chain employs TRBV5-1 and TRBJ2-6; D is unresolved. Germline V gene data show CDR1 as SGHRS and CDR2 as YFSETQ. The CDR3 has 23 residues. V gave up 7 bases and J gave up 0 bases, with 35 bases separating them. CDR3 nucleotides: TGCGCCAGCCGGCCACCCTACACCCTTACTTCAAGTCCCCTCATCTCTGGGGCCAACGTCCTGACTTTC. Amino acids: CASRPPYTLTSSPLISGANVLTF.

This clonotype has only a few counts. V is TRBV20-1 and J is TRBJ2-3, with TRBD2 matching over 7 bases. The germline V gene has CDR1 DFQATT and CDR2 SNEGSKA (reference sequence). The junction had 9 bases not matched to a gene; V was cut back by 4 bases and J by 2 bases. There are 15 residues in the CDR3. The CDR3: CSAMEAGSFTDTQYF. As DNA, the CDR3 is TGCAGTGCTATGGAAGCGGGGAGCTTCACAGATACGCAGTATTTT.